This entry describes one T cell receptor beta chain. The data belong to a study of blood T cell repertoires in COVID-19. Study-level background: Donors in the United States, Italy and Spain gave samples during acute or convalescent COVID-19. Sources were T cells, B-cell-depleted T cells, or PBMCs; the material itself was cDNA or gDNA.

Germline CDR1 MDHEN, CDR2 SYDVKM. V was pared by 5 bases and J by 0 bases, with 19 bases of the junction left unmatched. This CDR3 is built from 21 residues. As originally analysed: Amplified reference gene primers provided the basis for estimating nucleated cell counts. The table came from immunoSEQ multiplex PCR; TCRdb's copy has only in-frame clones and leaves some out. V, J and clone size are taken as reported in that table, and D and trimming were inferred from the DNA itself. The table records 280,000 or so clones, roughly four fifths of them present only once. This TCR derives from a woman in her fifties or sixties who had recovered from COVID-19. Sequenced material: peripheral blood. V is TRBV28 and J is TRBJ2-2; 9 bases agree with TRBD1. CDR3: CASSRHPGTGNDGTNTGELFF. The CDR3 coding sequence is TGTGCCAGCAGTCGACATCCCGGGACAGGGAATGATGGAACGAACACCGGGGAGCTGTTTTTT.